The 23 T cell receptor beta chains below were found in one sample sequenced in a study of siplizumab effects on memory and regulatory T cells. This table comes from immunoSEQ multiplex PCR, and its TCRdb copy is limited to in-frame clones, with some not included. The repertoire holds 87,000 or so clones, with over 80% as singletons. The sequencing sample was made of CD4+ T cells sorted from blood. Receptor source: a human donor in good health.

DNA for the CDR3: TGTGCCAGCATGTCGACTAGCGGGAGAAACTACAATGAGCAGTTCTTC. Translation: CASMSTSGRNYNEQFF. The rearrangement joins TRBV25-1 to TRBJ2-1; 12 bases fit TRBD2. CDR1 and CDR2 from the germline V gene are MGHDK and SYGVNS. V lost 7 bases to trimming and J lost 3 bases; unmatched junction nucleotides: 7. The CDR3 is made up of 16 amino acids.

This clone was counted only a few times. CDR3 bases: TGTGCCAGCTCACCCACAAGGAACACTGAAGCTTTCTTT. Translated, it gives CASSPTRNTEAFF. The chain has TRBV18 and TRBJ1-1; D is undetermined. This CDR3 is 13 amino acids long. V was cut by 3 bases and J by 1 base, with 6 bases left in between. Germline assignment: CDR1 KGHSH and CDR2 LQKENI. The whole variable domain, remainder taken from reference TRBV18 and TRBJ1-1, is NAGVMQNPRHLVRRRGQEARLRCSPMKGHSHVYWYRQLPEEGLKFMVYLQKENIIDESGMPKERFSAEFPKEGPSILRIQQVVRGDSAAYFCASSPTRNTEAFFGQGTRLTVV.

This CDR3 reads CASSTQGINEQFF. The DNA for the CDR3 is TGTGCCAGCTCAACCCAGGGCATCAATGAGCAGTTCTTC. J is TRBJ2-1 and V is TRBV18; D is possibly TRBD1 (5 bases). The CDR3 spans 13 residues. CDR1 and CDR2 from the germline V gene are KGHSH and LQKENI. Trimming cost V 5 bases and J 6 bases, with 11 bases left between them.

V is TRBV10-1 and J is TRBJ2-6; D might be TRBD1 (5 bases). CDR1 is WNHNN and CDR2 is SYGVQD in the germline V gene (reference sequence). V lost 6 bases, J lost 0 bases, and 9 bases lay in between. The CDR3 is made up of 15 amino acids. CDR3 amino acids: CASSFRDSGANVLTF. The CDR3 DNA is TGCGCCAGCAGCTTCAGGGACTCTGGGGCCAACGTCCTGACTTTC.

The chain is built from TRBV7-9 and TRBJ2-3; the D is unclear. There are 14 residues in the CDR3. CDR1 SEHNR and CDR2 FQNEAQ come from the germline V gene (reference sequence). V lost 5 bases, J lost 5 bases, and 14 bases lay in between. The CDR3 bases are TGTGCCAGCAGCATGACCGAGGTGATAGATACGCAGTATTTT. Translating it yields CASSMTEVIDTQYF.

The gene calls are TRBV6-1 and TRBJ1-5; possible D gene TRBD1, 6 bases. The CDR3 totals 15 residues. Trimming took 4 bases from V and 6 from J, leaving 16 bases between them. Looked up from germline, CDR1 is MNHNS and CDR2 is SASEGT. This CDR3 reads CASSGFRGGRQPQHF. The CDR3 DNA reads TGTGCCAGCAGTGGATTCAGGGGAGGGCGTCAGCCCCAGCATTTT.

The chain couples TRBV25-1 to TRBJ1-2; possible D gene TRBD1, 6 bases. The CDR3 runs to 13 residues. CDR1 and CDR2 (germline): MGHDK, SYGVNS. The V end lost 10 bases, the J end lost 3 bases, and 15 bases lay between the germline ends. The chain's CDR3 is CAKYRVMDYGYTF. DNA for the CDR3: TGTGCCAAGTACAGGGTTATGGACTATGGCTACACCTTC.

This clone turned up a few times. The chain carries TRBV5-5 and TRBJ2-5; no definite D call. Trimming removed 2 bases from V and 2 bases from J, with 1 base in between. Germline-derived CDR1 and CDR2 are SGHKS and YYEKEE (reference sequence). CDR3 length: 11 residues. The CDR3 nucleotides read TGTGCCAGCAGCTTACAAGAGACCCAGTACTTC. Protein: CASSLQETQYF.

The chain joins TRBV6-6 to TRBJ1-5; D perhaps matches TRBD1 (6 bases). There are 16 residues in the CDR3. Trimming shortened V by 11 bases and J by 2 bases, and 22 bases separated the two germline ends. Germline assignment: CDR1 MNHNY and CDR2 SVGAGI (reference sequence). The DNA for the CDR3 is TGTGCCGCATGGTCAAGGGGGGCGGGAGGCAATCAGCCCCAGCATTTT. Its protein product is CAAWSRGAGGNQPQHF.

The gene calls are TRBV29-1 and TRBJ1-2; possibly TRBD1 for D (5 bases). V was clipped by 4 bases and J by 4 bases, with 7 bases between them. Germline V gene sequence: CDR1 SQVTM, CDR2 ANQGSEA. This CDR3 comprises 11 residues. The DNA for the CDR3 is TGCAGCGTTGGACAGCTCTATGGCTACACCTTC. Its translation: CSVGQLYGYTF.

J is TRBJ2-3 and V is TRBV30; 10 bases agree with TRBD2. CDR1 and CDR2 (germline): GTSNPN, SVGIG (reference sequence). This CDR3 has 16 amino acids. V dropped 1 base and J dropped 4; count of bases not matched to a gene: 8. As DNA, the CDR3 is TGTGCCTGGAGTGCCGGACTAGCGGAAGCTGCAGATACGCAGTATTTT. This gives the protein CAWSAGLAEAADTQYF.

CDR3 sequence: CASNRFGTVIYNEQFF. The CDR3 nucleotides are TGCGCCAGCAACCGATTTGGGACAGTAATATACAATGAGCAGTTCTTC. The V call is TRBV4-1, the J call TRBJ2-1, with 7 bases identical to TRBD1. The V and J ends lost 7 bases and 4 bases, in that order; junction bases with no gene match: 13. The germline gives CDR1 MGHRA, CDR2 YSYEKL. CDR3 size: 16 residues.

The chain combines TRBV5-4 with TRBJ2-7, with 7 bases that match TRBD1. The CDR3 sequence is 15 residues long. Trimming took 4 bases from V and 2 from J; bases not matched to a gene: 9. The germline gives CDR1 SGHNT, CDR2 YYREEE (reference sequence). This CDR3 reads CASSPRDSGAYEQYF. CDR3 nucleotide sequence: TGTGCCAGCAGCCCTAGGGACAGCGGTGCCTACGAGCAGTACTTC.

This clone has more than one count but fewer than ten. This chain connects TRBV4-2 to TRBJ1-1; the D gene is possibly TRBD1 (6 bases). V lost 6 bases, J lost 5 bases, and 19 bases lay in between. CDR3 size: 15 residues. The germline V gene has CDR1 LGHNA and CDR2 YNFKEQ. CDR3 sequence reads: CASRLNRETNTEAFF. In DNA, the CDR3 is TGTGCCAGCAGGCTTAACAGGGAAACAAATACTGAAGCTTTCTTT.

V is TRBV7-2 and J is TRBJ2-1, with 10 bases fitting TRBD2. Germline loops: CDR1 SGHTA, CDR2 FQGNSA. V lost 5 bases and J lost 0; bases outside the gene matches: 1. The CDR3 contains 15 residues. The chain's CDR3 is CASSRLAGSYNEQFF. The CDR3 DNA follows: TGTGCCAGCAGCAGACTAGCGGGCTCCTACAATGAGCAGTTCTTC.

Here the CDR3 reads CAIAGDGNQPQHF. The CDR3 DNA reads as TGTGCCATAGCAGGGGATGGCAATCAGCCCCAGCATTTT. The chain employs TRBV10-3 and TRBJ1-5; TRBD1 might be the D (6 bases). The CDR3 runs 13 residues. Germline lookup yields CDR1 ENHRY and CDR2 SYGVKD. The germline V and J ends were trimmed by 9 bases and 2 bases, with 11 bases remaining between them.

The chain has TRBV19 and TRBJ2-5, with TRBD2 as a possible D gene (7 bases). The CDR3 loop spans 14 amino acids. Germline V gene data show CDR1 as LNHDA and CDR2 as SQIVND (reference sequence). The ends were cut back, 6 bases at V and 5 bases at J, with 16 bases in the middle. The CDR3 loop is CASSLIGGDETQYF. DNA for the CDR3: TGTGCCAGTAGCCTAATAGGGGGGGACGAGACCCAGTACTTC.

This CDR3 is CASNPRDRDNEQFF. The CDR3 DNA follows: TGTGCCAGCAACCCTCGGGACAGAGACAATGAGCAGTTCTTC. This chain joins TRBV11-3 and TRBJ2-1; 7 bases agree with TRBD1. Germline V CDR1 and CDR2: SGHNT, YENEEA. The CDR3 spans 14 residues. J gave up 5 bases and V 7 bases, and 8 bases lay outside the gene matches.

The sample holds a few counts of this clone. The gene calls are TRBV19 and TRBJ1-5, with D hard to call. Germline values: CDR1 LNHDA, CDR2 SQIVND (reference sequence). The CDR3 is 13 residues long. V was trimmed by 7 bases and J by 0 bases, leaving 7 bases between them. In DNA, the CDR3 is TGTGCCAGTACGAGGAGTAGCAATCAGCCCCAGCATTTT. Its translation is CASTRSSNQPQHF.

V usage is TRBV28 and J usage is TRBJ2-3, with 7 bases matching TRBD1. Trimming took 5 bases from V and 4 from J; bases not matched to a gene: 6. Germline values: CDR1 MDHEN, CDR2 SYDVKM. The length of the CDR3 is 14 residues. This CDR3 is CASSPPTGADTQYF. CDR3 in DNA: TGTGCCAGCAGTCCACCTACAGGGGCAGATACGCAGTATTTT.

This chain connects TRBV5-1 to TRBJ2-2, with TRBD2 matching over 9 bases. The CDR3 length is 16 residues. The V segment lost 4 bases and the J segment 4 bases; nucleotides outside the gene matches: 8. Germline loops: CDR1 SGHRS, CDR2 YFSETQ. For the CDR3, the DNA is TGCGCCAGCAGCGGTAGCGGGAGCGTAGGCACCGGGGAGCTGTTTTTT. It specifies CASSGSGSVGTGELFF.

This clone was seen more than once but under ten times. The rearrangement links TRBV20-1 to TRBJ1-1; D may be TRBD1 (5 bases). CDR3 length: 11 amino acids. V lost 1 base and J lost 9, with 9 bases in between. Germline V gene lookup returns CDR1 DFQATT and CDR2 SNEGSKA (reference sequence). Written as DNA, the CDR3 is TGCAGTGCTAGAGCGGACATCCAAGCTTTCTTT. Translating it yields CSARADIQAFF.

The chain is built from TRBV19 and TRBJ1-2, with D possibly being TRBD1 (6 bases). CDR3 length: 14 residues. V lost 7 bases and J lost 8, with 20 bases in between. CDR1 LNHDA and CDR2 SQIVND come from the germline V gene (reference sequence). The CDR3 reads CASNGAGESLGYTF. CDR3 sequence (DNA): TGTGCCAGTAACGGGGCAGGGGAATCTTTAGGCTACACCTTC.